This TCR beta chain was sequenced in a study of control samples from healthy donors and cancer patients. Germline CDR1 is MDHEN and CDR2 is SYDVKM. This CDR3 has 13 amino acids. V was pared by 8 bases and J by 0 bases, with 8 bases between. Method: immunoSEQ multiplex PCR; TCRdb's copy keeps in-frame clones and lacks some. The table shows fewer than 200,000 clones, with roughly 94% occurring only once. Concerning this clone itself: The sample holds other DNA sequences that translate to the same CDR3.

The sequenced sample was PBMCs. The chain carries TRBV28 and TRBJ1-5; possibly TRBD1 for D (5 bases). This TCR derives from a man in his 60s with colorectal cancer. CDR3: CASRRDSNQPQHF. CDR3 sequence (DNA): TGTGCCAGCCGCAGGGATAGCAATCAGCCCCAGCATTTT. Full variable domain (outside the CDR3, taken from reference TRBV28 and TRBJ1-5): DVKVTQSSRYLVKRTGEKVFLECVQDMDHENMFWYRQDPGLGLRLIYFSYDVKMKEKGDIPEGYSVSREKKERFSLILESASTNQTSMYLCASRRDSNQPQHFGDGTRLSIL.